The sample holds a few counts of the clone carrying this T cell receptor (beta chain). Its antigen is as yet unknown. The sample comes from a study of identical twins. Trimming took off 7 bases at V and 3 bases at J, with 15 bases between the two ends. From germline, CDR1 is MNHNS and CDR2 SASEGT. The CDR3 is made up of 14 amino acids. General observations from the study: For monozygotic twins, models underestimated out-of-frame TCR alpha sharing. Invariant T cells like MAIT and iNKT could partly confound the zero-insertion analyses.

TCRdb redid the calling of the 5' RACE reads with MiXCR, one entry per CDR3 protein. The table lists 310,000 or so distinct CDR3 sequences, roughly 9.7% of them singletons. Separately, the same data were catalogued under a study of yellow fever vaccine responses in identical twins.

Sequenced: CD8+ T cells sorted from blood. The rearrangement uses TRBV6-1 and TRBJ1-2; weak D call: TRBD1 (5 bases). This receptor was taken from a woman aged 18 to 35 in good health. CDR3 coding DNA: TGTGCCAGCACCTCCGGGACGGAGCACTATGGCTACACCTTC. This encodes CASTSGTEHYGYTF.